Shown below are 9 T cell receptor beta chains from a single sample sequenced in a study of CD4 T cell repertoires in COVID-19. Libraries were prepared by immunoSEQ multiplex PCR; TCRdb keeps only in-frame clonotypes and omits some of them. Here the sample spans about 75,000 clones, approximately 83% being singletons. The sequencing here drew on CD4+ T cells from peripheral blood, taken after recovery from COVID-19. The receptors here all came from a human donor who had COVID-19.

The sample holds one count of this clone. The chain joins TRBV2 to TRBJ1-1; maybe TRBD1 (6 bases). Germline V gene sequence: CDR1 SNHLY, CDR2 FYNNEI. V lost 6 bases to trimming and J lost 0 bases, with 11 bases between them. The CDR3 totals 14 residues. This CDR3 is CASSSQGVNTEAFF. CDR3 nucleotides: TGTGCCAGCAGCTCACAGGGAGTGAACACTGAAGCTTTCTTT.

The rearrangement uses TRBV7-9 and TRBJ1-2; 9 positions match TRBD1. The CDR3 is 15 amino acids. Trimming removed 4 bases from V and 4 bases from J; junction bases left unmatched: 7. Germline V lookup: CDR1 SEHNR, CDR2 FQNEAQ (reference sequence). The CDR3 protein is CASSSADRGLYGYTF. The DNA for the CDR3 is TGTGCCAGCAGCTCCGCGGACAGGGGACTCTATGGCTACACCTTC.

The rearrangement joins TRBV12-5 to TRBJ2-2; D remains unclear. Germline V lookup: CDR1 LGHNT, CDR2 FRNRAP. This CDR3 contains 12 residues. The V end lost 2 bases, the J end lost 7 bases, and 5 bases lay between the germline ends. The CDR3 DNA follows: TGTGCTAGTGGTTTGAATGTCGGGGAGCTGTTTTTT. This translates into CASGLNVGELFF.

The chain uses TRBV28 and TRBJ2-7; TRBD2 aligns across 9 bases. Germline trimming cut 7 bases from V and 0 bases from J; bases unmatched to any gene: 7. Germline CDR1 MDHEN, CDR2 SYDVKM. The CDR3 is 15 residues long. CDR3 sequence: CASITSGSSSYEQYF. CDR3 in DNA: TGTGCCAGCATCACTAGCGGGTCCAGCTCCTACGAGCAGTACTTC. Together with reference TRBV28 and TRBJ2-7, the CDR3 gives the full variable domain: DVKVTQSSRYLVKRTGEKVFLECVQDMDHENMFWYRQDPGLGLRLIYFSYDVKMKEKGDIPEGYSVSREKKERFSLILESASTNQTSMYLCASITSGSSSYEQYFGPGTRLTVT.

V usage is TRBV18 and J usage is TRBJ1-6, with 8 bases fitting TRBD1. The V segment lost 3 bases and the J segment 0 bases; nucleotides outside the gene matches: 4. The CDR3 extends over 17 amino acids. Germline lookup yields CDR1 KGHSH and CDR2 LQKENI. The CDR3 DNA is TGTGCCAGCTCACCGGCGGGACAGGTCTCCTATAATTCACCCCTCCACTTT. Translating it yields CASSPAGQVSYNSPLHF.

This chain connects TRBV6-5 to TRBJ2-3; D might be TRBD2 (7 bases). V dropped 11 bases and J dropped 7 bases, with 22 bases sitting between them. The CDR3 spans 14 residues. From germline, CDR1 is MNHEY and CDR2 SVGAGI. CDR3 DNA: TGTGCCTCTGCGGGGGCCGCCCAATTCTATACGCAGTATTTT. This sequence encodes CASAGAAQFYTQYF.

The chain has TRBV5-6 and TRBJ2-7, with D perhaps TRBD2 (7 bases). The end of the DNA fits TRBJ2-1 better, so the J call may be wrong. The length of the CDR3 is 17 residues. Germline loops: CDR1 SGHDT, CDR2 YYEEEE. The DNA of the CDR3 is TGTGCCAGCAGCTCGACAGGCCGGACTAGGGACAACAATGAGCAGTTCTTC. It codes for CASSSTGRTRDNNEQFF.

This chain links TRBV10-1 with TRBJ2-2; D possibly uses TRBD1 or TRBD2 (6 bases each). The CDR3 consists of 16 residues. Trimming took off 6 bases at V and 2 bases at J, with 16 bases between the two ends. Germline V gene data show CDR1 as WNHNN and CDR2 as SYGVQD (reference sequence). This CDR3 is CASSGGRGANTGELFF. In DNA form, the CDR3 reads TGCGCCAGCAGCGGGGGCCGAGGGGCTAACACCGGGGAGCTGTTTTTT.

This chain uses TRBV21-1 with TRBJ2-2; the table's D call of TRBD2 was not tested on the DNA. TRBV21-1 is a known pseudogene. The CDR3 has 18 amino acids. The DNA of the CDR3 is TGTGCCAGCAGCAAAGCGCGGGATCAAGGAGGGAACACCGGGGAGCTGTTTTTT. It translates to CASSKARDQGGNTGELFF.